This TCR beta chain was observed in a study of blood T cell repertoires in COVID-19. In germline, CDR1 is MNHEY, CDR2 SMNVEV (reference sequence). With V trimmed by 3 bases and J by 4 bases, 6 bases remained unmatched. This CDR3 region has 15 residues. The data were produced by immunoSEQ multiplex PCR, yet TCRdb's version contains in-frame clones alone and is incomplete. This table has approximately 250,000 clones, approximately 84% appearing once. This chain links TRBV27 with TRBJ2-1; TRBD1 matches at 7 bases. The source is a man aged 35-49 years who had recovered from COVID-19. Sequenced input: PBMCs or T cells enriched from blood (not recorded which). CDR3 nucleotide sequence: TGTGCCAGCAGTTTGCCCGGGACAGTATACAATGAGCAGTTCTTC. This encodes CASSLPGTVYNEQFF.